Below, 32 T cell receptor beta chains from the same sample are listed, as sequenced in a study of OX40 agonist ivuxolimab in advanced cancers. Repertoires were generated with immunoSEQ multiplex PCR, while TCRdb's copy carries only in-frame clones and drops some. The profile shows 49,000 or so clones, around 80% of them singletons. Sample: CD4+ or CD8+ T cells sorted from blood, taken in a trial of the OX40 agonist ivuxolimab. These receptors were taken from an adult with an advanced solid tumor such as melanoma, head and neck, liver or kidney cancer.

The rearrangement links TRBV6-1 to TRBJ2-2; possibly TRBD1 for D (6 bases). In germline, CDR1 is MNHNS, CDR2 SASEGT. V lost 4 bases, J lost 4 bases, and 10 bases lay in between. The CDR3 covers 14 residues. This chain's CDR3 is CASSAGDGTGELFF. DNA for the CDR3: TGTGCCAGCAGTGCAGGGGACGGCACCGGGGAGCTGTTTTTT.

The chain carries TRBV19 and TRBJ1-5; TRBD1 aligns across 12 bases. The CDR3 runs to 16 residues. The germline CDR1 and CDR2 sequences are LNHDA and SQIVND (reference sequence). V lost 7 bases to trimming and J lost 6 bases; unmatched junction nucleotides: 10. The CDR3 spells CASTGTGGAGFQPQHF. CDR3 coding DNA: TGTGCCAGTACCGGGACAGGGGGCGCCGGGTTTCAGCCCCAGCATTTT.

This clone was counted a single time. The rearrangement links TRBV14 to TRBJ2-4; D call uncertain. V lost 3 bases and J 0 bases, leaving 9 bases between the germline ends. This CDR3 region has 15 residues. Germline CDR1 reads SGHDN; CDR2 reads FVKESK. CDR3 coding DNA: TGTGCCAGCAGCCATACGACTTTAGCCAAAAACATTCAGTACTTC. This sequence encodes CASSHTTLAKNIQYF.

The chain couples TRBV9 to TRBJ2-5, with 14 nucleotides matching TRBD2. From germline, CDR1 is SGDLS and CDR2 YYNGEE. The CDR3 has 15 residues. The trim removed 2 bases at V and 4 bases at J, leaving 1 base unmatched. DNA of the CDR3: TGTGCCAGCAGCGTTGGGACTAGCGGGAGAGAGACCCAGTACTTC. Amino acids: CASSVGTSGRETQYF.

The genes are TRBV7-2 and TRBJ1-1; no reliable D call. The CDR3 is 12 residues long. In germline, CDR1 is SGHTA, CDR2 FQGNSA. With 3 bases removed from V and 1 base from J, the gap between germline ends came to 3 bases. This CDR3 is CASSFENTEAFF. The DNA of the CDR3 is TGTGCCAGCAGCTTCGAGAACACTGAAGCTTTCTTT.

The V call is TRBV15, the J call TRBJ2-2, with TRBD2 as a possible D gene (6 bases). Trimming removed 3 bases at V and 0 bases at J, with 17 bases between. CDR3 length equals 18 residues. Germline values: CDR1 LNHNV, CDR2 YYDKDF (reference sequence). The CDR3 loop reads CATSRRVGGMANTGELFF. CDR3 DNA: TGTGCCACCAGCAGGAGAGTCGGCGGGATGGCGAACACCGGGGAGCTGTTTTTT.

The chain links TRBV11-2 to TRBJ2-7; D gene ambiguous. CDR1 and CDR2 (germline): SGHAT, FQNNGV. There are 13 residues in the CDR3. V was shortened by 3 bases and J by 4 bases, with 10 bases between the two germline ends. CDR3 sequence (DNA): TGTGCCAGCAGCTTGGCTCGGTCGTACGAGCAGTACTTC. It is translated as CASSLARSYEQYF.

The CDR3 loop reads CARPPQPGVCDGYTF. The CDR3 bases are TGTGCCAGGCCACCTCAACCGGGTGTCTGTGATGGCTACACCTTC. This chain uses TRBV21-1 with TRBJ1-2. TRBV21-1 is termed a pseudogene. The CDR3 covers 15 residues.

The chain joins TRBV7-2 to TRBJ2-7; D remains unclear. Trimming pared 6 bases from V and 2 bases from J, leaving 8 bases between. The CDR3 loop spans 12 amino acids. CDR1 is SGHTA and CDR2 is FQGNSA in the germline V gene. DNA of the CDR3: TGTGCCAGCAGTCCTGACGCCTACGAGCAGTACTTC. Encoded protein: CASSPDAYEQYF. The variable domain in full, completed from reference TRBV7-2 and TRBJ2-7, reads GAGVSQSPSNKVTEKGKDVELRCDPISGHTALYWYRQSLGQGLEFLIYFQGNSAPDKSGLPSDRFSAERTGGSVSTLTIQRTQQEDSAVYLCASSPDAYEQYFGPGTRLTVT.

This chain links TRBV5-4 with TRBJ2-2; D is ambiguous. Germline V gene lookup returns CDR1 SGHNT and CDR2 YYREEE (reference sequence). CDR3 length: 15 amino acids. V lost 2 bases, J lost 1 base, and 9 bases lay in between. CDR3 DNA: TGTGCCAGCAGCTTAGACGCCCTGAACACCGGGGAGCTGTTTTTT. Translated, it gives CASSLDALNTGELFF.

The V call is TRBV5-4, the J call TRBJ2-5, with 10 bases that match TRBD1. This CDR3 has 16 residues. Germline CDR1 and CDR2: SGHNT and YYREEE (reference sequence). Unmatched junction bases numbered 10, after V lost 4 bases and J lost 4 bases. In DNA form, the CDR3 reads TGTGCCAGCAGCATCCTGACAGGGGGCGCGGCAGAGACCCAGTACTTC. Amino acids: CASSILTGGAAETQYF.

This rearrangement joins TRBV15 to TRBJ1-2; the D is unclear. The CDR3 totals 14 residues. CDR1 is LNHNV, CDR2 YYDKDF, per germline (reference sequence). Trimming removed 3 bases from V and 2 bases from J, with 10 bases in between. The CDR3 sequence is CATSSETRNYGYTF. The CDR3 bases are TGTGCCACCAGCAGTGAGACACGGAACTATGGCTACACCTTC.

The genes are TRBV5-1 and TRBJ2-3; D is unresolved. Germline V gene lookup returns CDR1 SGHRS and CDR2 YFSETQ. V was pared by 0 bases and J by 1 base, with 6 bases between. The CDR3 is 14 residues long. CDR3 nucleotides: TGCGCCAGCAGCTTGGGCTACGGCACAGATACGCAGTATTTT. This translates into CASSLGYGTDTQYF.

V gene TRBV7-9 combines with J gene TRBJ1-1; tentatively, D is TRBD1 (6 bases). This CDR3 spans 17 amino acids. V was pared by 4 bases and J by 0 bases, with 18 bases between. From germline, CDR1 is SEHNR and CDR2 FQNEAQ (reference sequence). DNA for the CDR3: TGTGCCAGCAGCTCACTAACCGGGGGCCCCATGAACACTGAAGCTTTCTTT. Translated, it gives CASSSLTGGPMNTEAFF.

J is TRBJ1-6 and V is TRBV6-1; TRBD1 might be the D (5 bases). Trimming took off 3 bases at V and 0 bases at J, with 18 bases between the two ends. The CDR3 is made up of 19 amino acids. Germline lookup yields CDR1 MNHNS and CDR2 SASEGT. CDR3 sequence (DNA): TGTGCCAGCAGTGACAGGGATGTACCCCGCGGCTCCTATAATTCACCCCTCCACTTT. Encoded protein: CASSDRDVPRGSYNSPLHF.

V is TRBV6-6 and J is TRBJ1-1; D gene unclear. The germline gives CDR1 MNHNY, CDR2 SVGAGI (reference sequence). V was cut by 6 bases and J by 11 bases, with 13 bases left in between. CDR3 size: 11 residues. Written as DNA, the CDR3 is TGTGCCAGCAGCCCCCTCGAAGAGGCTTTCTTT. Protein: CASSPLEEAFF.

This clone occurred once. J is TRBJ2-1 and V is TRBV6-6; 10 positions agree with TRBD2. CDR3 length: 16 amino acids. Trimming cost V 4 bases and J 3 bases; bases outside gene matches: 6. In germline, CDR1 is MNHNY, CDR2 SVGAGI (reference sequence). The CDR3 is CASSLAGGGVYNEQFF. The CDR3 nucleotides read TGTGCCAGCAGTTTAGCGGGAGGAGGGGTCTACAATGAGCAGTTCTTC.

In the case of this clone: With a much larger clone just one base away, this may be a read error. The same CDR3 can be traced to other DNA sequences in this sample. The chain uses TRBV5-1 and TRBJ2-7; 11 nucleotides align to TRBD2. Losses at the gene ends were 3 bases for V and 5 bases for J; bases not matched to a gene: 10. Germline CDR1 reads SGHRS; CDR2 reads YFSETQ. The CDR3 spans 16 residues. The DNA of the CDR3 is TGCGCCAGCAGCTCGGGCCTACTAGCGGGGGATCACGAGCAGTACTTC. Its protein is CASSSGLLAGDHEQYF.

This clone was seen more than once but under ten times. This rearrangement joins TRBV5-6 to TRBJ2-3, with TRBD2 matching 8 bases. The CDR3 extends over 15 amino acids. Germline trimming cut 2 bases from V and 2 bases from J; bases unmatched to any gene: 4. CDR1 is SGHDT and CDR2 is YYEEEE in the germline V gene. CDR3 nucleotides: TGTGCCAGCAGCTTTCCGGGACTAGACACAGATACGCAGTATTTT. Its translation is CASSFPGLDTDTQYF.

CDR3: CASSLVGDSSYNEQFF. In nucleotides, the CDR3 is TGCGCCAGCAGCTTGGTGGGCGACAGCTCCTACAATGAGCAGTTCTTC. This chain links TRBV5-1 with TRBJ2-1, with TRBD1 as a possible D gene (5 bases). The germline V gene has CDR1 SGHRS and CDR2 YFSETQ. Trimming stripped 0 bases from V and 0 bases from J, with 10 bases between. CDR3 size: 16 residues.

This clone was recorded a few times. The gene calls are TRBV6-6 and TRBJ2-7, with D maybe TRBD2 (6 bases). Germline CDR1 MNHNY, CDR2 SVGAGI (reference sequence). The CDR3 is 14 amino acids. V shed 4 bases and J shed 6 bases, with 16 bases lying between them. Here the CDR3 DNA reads TGTGCCAGCAGTTTGAAGGACGCGGGGCTCGAGCAGTACTTC. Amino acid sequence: CASSLKDAGLEQYF.

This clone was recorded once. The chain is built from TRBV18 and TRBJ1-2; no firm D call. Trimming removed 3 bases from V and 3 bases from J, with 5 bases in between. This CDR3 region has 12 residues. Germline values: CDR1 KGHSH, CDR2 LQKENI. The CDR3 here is CASSPRDYGYTF. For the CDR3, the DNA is TGTGCCAGCTCACCCAGAGACTATGGCTACACCTTC.

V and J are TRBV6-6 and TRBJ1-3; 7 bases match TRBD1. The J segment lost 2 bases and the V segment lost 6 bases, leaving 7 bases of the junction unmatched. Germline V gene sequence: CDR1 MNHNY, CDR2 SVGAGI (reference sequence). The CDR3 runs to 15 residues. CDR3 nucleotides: TGTGCCAGCAGCTACGACAGGGCGGCTGGAAACACCATATATTTT. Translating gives CASSYDRAAGNTIYF.

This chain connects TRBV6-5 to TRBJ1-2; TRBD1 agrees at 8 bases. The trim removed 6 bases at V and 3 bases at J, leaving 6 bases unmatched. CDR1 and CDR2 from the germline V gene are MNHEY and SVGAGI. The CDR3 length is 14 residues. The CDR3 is CASSSDRAYYGYTF. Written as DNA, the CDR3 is TGTGCCAGCAGCTCGGACAGGGCGTACTATGGCTACACCTTC.

CDR3 residues: CASSPQLAGGPDEQFF. DNA of the CDR3: TGTGCCAGCTCACCTCAGCTAGCGGGGGGGCCGGATGAGCAGTTCTTC. The chain couples TRBV18 to TRBJ2-1; 12 bases are shared with TRBD2. CDR1 is KGHSH and CDR2 is LQKENI in the germline V gene. The CDR3 covers 16 residues. V shed 3 bases and J 8 bases; nucleotides not matched to a gene: 8. The full variable domain, its missing parts supplied by reference TRBV18 and TRBJ2-1, is NAGVMQNPRHLVRRRGQEARLRCSPMKGHSHVYWYRQLPEEGLKFMVYLQKENIIDESGMPKERFSAEFPKEGPSILRIQQVVRGDSAAYFCASSPQLAGGPDEQFFGPGTRLTVL.

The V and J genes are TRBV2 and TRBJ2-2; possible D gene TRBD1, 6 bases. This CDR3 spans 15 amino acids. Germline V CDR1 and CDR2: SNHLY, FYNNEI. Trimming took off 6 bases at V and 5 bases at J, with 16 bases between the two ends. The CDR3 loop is CASSGQLTLTGELFF. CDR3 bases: TGTGCCAGCAGCGGACAGTTAACGTTGACCGGGGAGCTGTTTTTT. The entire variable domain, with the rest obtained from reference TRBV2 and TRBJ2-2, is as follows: EPEVTQTPSHQVTQMGQEVILRCVPISNHLYFYWYRQILGQKVEFLVSFYNNEISEKSEIFDDQFSVERPDGSNFTLKIRSTKLEDSAMYFCASSGQLTLTGELFFGEGSRLTVL.

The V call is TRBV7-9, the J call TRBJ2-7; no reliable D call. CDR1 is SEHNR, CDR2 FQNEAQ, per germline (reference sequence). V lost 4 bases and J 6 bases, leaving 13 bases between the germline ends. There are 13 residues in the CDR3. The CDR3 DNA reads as TGTGCCAGCAGCTCCGAATGGCCGTTCGAGCAGTACTTC. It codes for CASSSEWPFEQYF.

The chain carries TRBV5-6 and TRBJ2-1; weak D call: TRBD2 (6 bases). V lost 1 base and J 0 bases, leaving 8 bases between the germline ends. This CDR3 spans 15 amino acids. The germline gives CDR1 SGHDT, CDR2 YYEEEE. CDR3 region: CASSLWRDSYNEQFF. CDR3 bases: TGTGCCAGCAGCTTGTGGAGGGACTCCTACAATGAGCAGTTCTTC.

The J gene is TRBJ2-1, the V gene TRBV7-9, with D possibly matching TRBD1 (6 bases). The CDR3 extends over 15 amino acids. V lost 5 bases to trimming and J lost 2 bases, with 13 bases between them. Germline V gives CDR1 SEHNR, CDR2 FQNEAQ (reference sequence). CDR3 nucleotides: TGTGCCAGCAGCCCTCCAGGGGTCCCCTACAATGAGCAGTTCTTC. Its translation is CASSPPGVPYNEQFF.

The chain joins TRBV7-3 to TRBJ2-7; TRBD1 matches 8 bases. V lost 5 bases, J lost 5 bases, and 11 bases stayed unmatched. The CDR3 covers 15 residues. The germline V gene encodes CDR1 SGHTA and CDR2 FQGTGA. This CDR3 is CASSPRDRGSHEQYF. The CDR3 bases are TGTGCCAGCAGCCCGCGCGACAGGGGTTCCCACGAGCAGTACTTC.

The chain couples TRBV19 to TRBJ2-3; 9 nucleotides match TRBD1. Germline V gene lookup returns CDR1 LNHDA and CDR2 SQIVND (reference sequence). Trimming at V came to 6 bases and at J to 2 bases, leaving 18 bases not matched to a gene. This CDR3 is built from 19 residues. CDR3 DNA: TGTGCCAGTAGCCGGGACAGGGAACGAGGAACACGGTCCACAGATACGCAGTATTTT. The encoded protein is CASSRDRERGTRSTDTQYF. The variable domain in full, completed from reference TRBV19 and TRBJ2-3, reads DGGITQSPKYLFRKEGQNVTLSCEQNLNHDAMYWYRQDPGQGLRLIYYSQIVNDFQKGDIAEGYSVSREKKESFPLTVTSAQKNPTAFYLCASSRDRERGTRSTDTQYFGPGTRLTVL.

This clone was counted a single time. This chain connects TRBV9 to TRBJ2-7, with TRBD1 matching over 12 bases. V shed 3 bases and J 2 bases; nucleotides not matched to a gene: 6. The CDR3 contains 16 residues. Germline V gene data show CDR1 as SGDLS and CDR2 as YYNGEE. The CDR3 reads CASSDTGTGGAYEQYF. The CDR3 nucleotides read TGTGCCAGCAGCGATACCGGGACAGGGGGCGCCTACGAGCAGTACTTC.